This T cell receptor (beta chain) was found in a study of blood T cell repertoires in COVID-19. Study in general: Samples of COVID-19 (acute and convalescent) were obtained from the United States, Italy and Spain. The analysed material was cDNA or gDNA that came from T cells, B-cell-depleted T cells, or PBMCs.

Per the study methods: For nucleated cells, counts were estimated from reference gene primer amplification. The repertoire was sequenced with immunoSEQ multiplex PCR; TCRdb's copy has only in-frame clones and lacks some. V and J calls and clone size are copied from that table; D and trimming were computed from the DNA. This table holds roughly 140,000 clones, around 84% found once. Germline trimming cut 6 bases from V and 10 bases from J; bases unmatched to any gene: 9. Germline V gene sequence: CDR1 SNHLY, CDR2 FYNNEI. The CDR3 sequence is 16 residues long. Material: peripheral blood. The chain is built from TRBV2 and TRBJ2-1, with 16 bases that match TRBD2. The sequence was obtained from a human donor in a cohort sampled during active COVID-19. This CDR3 reads CASRGGLAGGRGEQFF. The CDR3 region has the DNA TGTGCCAGCAGAGGGGGACTAGCGGGAGGGCGAGGAGAGCAGTTCTTC.